These T cell receptor beta chains were read from a single sample in a study of OX40 agonist ivuxolimab in advanced cancers. Sequencing was performed with immunoSEQ multiplex PCR; in TCRdb, only in-frame clones are kept and a portion is missing. The sample contains tens of thousands of clones, about 79% of which appear only once. Source: CD4+ or CD8+ T cells sorted from blood, taken in a trial of the OX40 agonist ivuxolimab. These receptors were collected from an adult with an advanced solid tumor such as melanoma, head and neck, liver or kidney cancer. Both conserved end residues are part of each CDR3. The D gene is left open where the match is weak. Clone size is given for some rows only: seen once, a few or many times, or a class if the clone is expanded.

j_call	v_call	clone_size	d_call	cdr3_aa	cdr3_nt
TRBJ1-1	TRBV4-1	NA	NA	CASSLRQENTEAFF	TGCGCCAGCAGCCTTCGACAGGAGAACACTGAAGCTTTCTTT
TRBJ1-6	TRBV7-2	few	NA	CASSDRGFGNSPLHF	TGTGCCAGCAGCGATAGGGGGTTCGGGAATTCACCCCTCCACTTT
TRBJ1-2	TRBV6-9	NA	NA	CASSFTGLEGYTF	TGTGCCAGCAGTTTCACAGGTCTGGAGGGCTACACCTTC
TRBJ2-3	TRBV7-9	NA	TRBD1	CASTPRDRGTDTQYF	TGTGCCAGCACCCCACGGGACAGGGGGACAGATACGCAGTATTTT
TRBJ2-5	TRBV7-9	NA	NA	CASRTRQGGAKETQYF	TGTGCCAGCAGGACAAGACAGGGAGGGGCTAAAGAGACCCAGTACTTC
TRBJ2-3	TRBV5-1	NA	TRBD2	CASSSILTSGGAADTQYF	TGCGCCAGCAGCTCAATTCTCACTAGCGGGGGGGCCGCAGATACGCAGTATTTT
TRBJ2-7	TRBV15	NA	NA	CATSSIMGTAADEQYF	TGTGCCACCAGCAGCATTATGGGGACGGCAGCCGACGAGCAGTACTTC
TRBJ2-3	TRBV10-1	NA	NA	CASSPGGTTDTQYF	TGCGCCAGCAGTCCGGGTGGGACCACAGATACGCAGTATTTT
TRBJ2-3	TRBV28	NA	TRBD2	CASNTLAGGPDTQYF	TGTGCCAGCAACACTCTAGCGGGGGGCCCAGATACGCAGTATTTT
TRBJ2-3	TRBV5-1	NA	NA	CASSLKFLASTSTDTQYF	TGCGCCAGCAGCTTGAAATTTTTGGCGAGCACTAGCACAGATACGCAGTATTTT
TRBJ1-4	TRBV30	NA	NA	CARDQQGRGEKLFF	TGTGCCAGAGACCAACAGGGTAGAGGTGAAAAACTGTTTTTT
TRBJ1-2	TRBV6-5	NA	NA	CASSWGNYGYTF	TGTGCCAGCAGTTGGGGGAACTATGGCTACACCTTC
TRBJ1-4	TRBV28	NA	NA	CASSTRSLNEKLFF	TGTGCCAGCAGCACCCGGTCGCTTAATGAAAAACTGTTTTTT
TRBJ2-7	TRBV7-6	medium-sized	TRBD1	CASSLVQSGQGSPEQYF	TGTGCCAGCAGCTTAGTACAGTCGGGACAGGGGTCGCCGGAGCAGTACTTC
TRBJ1-2	TRBV2	NA	TRBD1	CASRGQTYLYGYTF	TGTGCCAGCAGGGGACAGACGTACCTCTATGGCTACACCTTC
TRBJ2-3	TRBV11-2	NA	NA	CASSLFPGGTDTQYF	TGTGCCAGCAGCTTATTCCCGGGGGGCACAGATACGCAGTATTTT
TRBJ2-2	TRBV19	NA	NA	CASRSKQRNTGELFF	TGTGCCAGTAGATCAAAACAAAGGAACACCGGGGAGCTATTTTTT
TRBJ2-7	TRBV7-9	NA	NA	CASSLAQGLLGEQYF	TGTGCCAGCAGCTTAGCCCAGGGACTCCTGGGCGAGCAGTACTTC
TRBJ2-2	TRBV30	NA	NA	CAWERVRAGELFF	TGTGCCTGGGAACGGGTCAGGGCAGGGGAGCTGTTTTTT
TRBJ2-2	TRBV7-3	NA	NA	CASSLGRTGELFF	TGTGCCAGCAGCTTGGGACGCACCGGGGAGCTGTTTTTT